This T cell receptor beta chain was obtained from a study of glioma-infiltrating T cells after dendritic cell vaccination. Assay: immunoSEQ multiplex PCR; the TCRdb copy retains only in-frame clones and omits some. The sample holds 72,000 or so clones, roughly 87% seen once. Time point described: after dendritic cell vaccination, including at tumor progression/relapse. This clonotype was obtained from a human donor with glioblastoma. The material was blood, obtained after dendritic cell vaccination.

The CDR3 DNA reads as TGTGCCAGTAGTATCCGGACAGGATATAATGAAAAACTGTTTTTT. It translates to CASSIRTGYNEKLFF. The chain uses TRBV19 and TRBJ1-4; 7 bases agree with TRBD1. The CDR3 runs 15 residues. Unmatched junction bases numbered 5, after V lost 3 bases and J lost 4 bases. Germline CDR1 reads LNHDA; CDR2 reads SQIVND (reference sequence).